Listed below are T cell receptor beta chains from one sample, sequenced in a study of T cell clones after liver transplantation. Clones were read by immunoSEQ multiplex PCR, and TCRdb kept only the in-frame ones, dropping some. Counted here are roughly 100,000 clones, approximately 79% occurring once; the ten biggest clones make up 2.5% to 3%. Sequences were derived from CD4+ T cells from blood, sampled approximately 4 years after liver transplant. These receptors came from a human patient who received a liver transplant. The T cells may partly be graft donor cells. The CDR3 runs from the conserved cysteine through the conserved F or W. The D gene is left open where the match is weak. Some rows have no size entry. The others give once, few or many, or a class for an expanded clone.

size: -
D: -
J: TRBJ2-2
V: TRBV27
length: 13
CDR3: CASSLWGTGELFF
DNA: TGTGCCAGCAGTTTATGGGGCACCGGGGAGCTGTTTTTT

size: -
D: -
J: TRBJ2-5
V: TRBV5-1
length: 13
CDR3: CASSLGDRETQYF
DNA: TGCGCCAGCAGCTTGGGGGACCGGGAGACCCAGTACTTC

size: -
D: -
J: TRBJ1-4
V: TRBV29-1
length: 13
CDR3: CSVPGPPSEKLFF
DNA: TGCAGCGTTCCGGGACCCCCTAGTGAAAAACTGTTTTTT

size: once
D: -
J: TRBJ1-3
V: TRBV6-6
length: 12
CDR3: CASSPIGNTIYF
DNA: TGTGCCAGCAGTCCGATTGGAAACACCATATATTTT

size: -
D: -
J: TRBJ1-1
V: TRBV18
length: 11
CDR3: CASSADVEAFF
DNA: TGTGCCAGCTCAGCGGATGTTGAAGCTTTCTTT

size: -
D: -
J: TRBJ1-5
V: TRBV6-6
length: 14
CDR3: CASSRDGANQPQHF
DNA: TGTGCCAGCAGCCGGGACGGAGCCAATCAGCCCCAGCATTTT

size: -
D: TRBD1
J: TRBJ1-4
V: TRBV10-3
length: 14
CDR3: CAIRPDRGGEKLFF
DNA: TGTGCCATCAGACCCGACAGGGGTGGGGAAAAACTGTTTTTT

size: -
D: TRBD1
J: TRBJ1-5
V: TRBV19
length: 15
CDR3: CASSIFDRGNQPQHF
DNA: TGTGCCAGTAGTATCTTCGACAGGGGGAATCAGCCCCAGCATTTT

size: few
D: -
J: TRBJ2-3
V: TRBV2
length: 11
CDR3: CASSAADTQYF
DNA: TGTGCCAGCAGTGCGGCAGATACGCAGTATTTT

size: -
D: -
J: TRBJ1-1
V: TRBV7-9
length: 14
CDR3: CASSLEEANTEAFF
DNA: TGTGCCAGCAGCTTAGAAGAGGCGAACACTGAAGCTTTCTTT

size: -
D: -
J: TRBJ2-2
V: TRBV28
length: 12
CDR3: CASSLGQGELFF
DNA: TGTGCCAGCAGTTTAGGTCAGGGGGAGCTGTTTTTT

size: -
D: -
J: TRBJ1-3
V: TRBV7-3
length: 17
CDR3: CASSSMRADSSGNTIYF
DNA: TGTGCCAGCAGCTCGATGAGAGCAGATTCCTCTGGAAACACCATATATTTT

size: -
D: -
J: TRBJ2-3
V: TRBV7-2
length: 13
CDR3: CASSFRRTDTQYF
DNA: TGTGCCAGCAGCTTTCGTCGCACAGATACGCAGTATTTT

size: -
D: -
J: TRBJ1-4
V: TRBV6-1
length: 15
CDR3: CASSLGGATNEKLFF
DNA: TGTGCCAGCAGTCTAGGGGGGGCCACTAATGAAAAACTGTTTTTT

size: -
D: TRBD1
J: TRBJ2-1
V: TRBV7-6
length: 13
CDR3: CASSLDRGNEQFF
DNA: TGTGCCAGCAGCTTAGACAGGGGGAATGAGCAGTTCTTC

size: -
D: TRBD1
J: TRBJ2-5
V: TRBV2
length: 14
CDR3: CASRAGGLGETQYF
DNA: TGTGCCAGCAGAGCAGGGGGCTTAGGGGAGACCCAGTACTTC

size: -
D: -
J: TRBJ2-7
V: TRBV7-2
length: 13
CDR3: CASSFSSRYEQYF
DNA: TGTGCCAGCAGCTTTTCCAGCAGATACGAGCAGTACTTC

size: -
D: -
J: TRBJ1-2
V: TRBV10-3
length: 13
CDR3: CAISADRNYGYTF
DNA: TGTGCCATCAGTGCCGACAGGAACTATGGCTACACCTTC

size: -
D: -
J: TRBJ2-3
V: TRBV5-1
length: 14
CDR3: CASSWDQGTDTQYF
DNA: TGCGCCAGCAGCTGGGACCAGGGTACAGATACGCAGTATTTT